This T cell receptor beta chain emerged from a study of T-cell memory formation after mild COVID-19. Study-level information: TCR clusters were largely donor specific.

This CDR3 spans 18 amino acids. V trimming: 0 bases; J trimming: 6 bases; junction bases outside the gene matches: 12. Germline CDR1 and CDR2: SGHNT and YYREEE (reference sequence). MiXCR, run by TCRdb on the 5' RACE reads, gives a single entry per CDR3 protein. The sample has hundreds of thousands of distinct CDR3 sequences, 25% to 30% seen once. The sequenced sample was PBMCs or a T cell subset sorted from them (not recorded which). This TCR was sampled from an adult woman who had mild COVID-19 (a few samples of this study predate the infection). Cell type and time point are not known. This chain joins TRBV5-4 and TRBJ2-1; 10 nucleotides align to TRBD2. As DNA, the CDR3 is TGTGCCAGCAGCTTGGTACGGGCTAGCGGGAGAACGTTCAATGAGCAGTTCTTC. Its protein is CASSLVRASGRTFNEQFF.